What follows is one TCR beta chain and its context. Its antigen is as yet unknown. No infections or other immune events were documented during collection. The data originate from a study of identifying expanded T cells in peripheral blood. Study-level results: Across healthy donors, higher total template counts meant significantly greater approximately two-week count variance. Approximately 1.1 clones differed between technical replicates, versus around 15 and 19 over time.

V was cut by 0 bases and J by 8 bases, with 19 bases left in between. Germline V gene lookup returns CDR1 LGHNA and CDR2 YNFKEQ. This CDR3 is built from 17 residues. The repertoire was sequenced with immunoSEQ multiplex PCR; TCRdb's copy has only in-frame clones and lacks some. The sample yields over 90,000 clones, approximately 90% seen once. This TCR was sampled from a person aged 18 to 70 in good health. The specimen was blood. The genes are TRBV4-2 and TRBJ1-4; no clear D gene. The CDR3 region has the DNA TGTGCCAGCAGCCAAGATCGGTGGGGAGTTAATAACGAAAAACTGTTTTTT. Translating it yields CASSQDRWGVNNEKLFF.